The TCR beta chain described here comes from a study of blood T cell repertoires in COVID-19. Study-wide background: Samples taken during acute and convalescent COVID-19 were collected in the United States, Italy and Spain.

Sequenced by immunoSEQ multiplex PCR; TCRdb stores in-frame clones only, minus some. In the table there are 250,000 or so clones, 80% to 85% of which are singletons. For this clone: Other nucleotide sequences from this sample produce the same CDR3.

The source is a woman in her late teens or twenties with acute or convalescent COVID-19. Sequencing input: peripheral blood.

The chain's CDR3 is CASSQERGGSYEQYF. In nucleotides, the CDR3 is TGCGCCAGCAGCCAAGAACGGGGGGGGTCCTACGAGCAGTACTTC. V is TRBV4-3 and J is TRBJ2-7; 8 bases map to TRBD2. CDR3 length equals 15 residues. In germline, CDR1 is LGHNA, CDR2 YSLEER. V was pared by 0 bases and J by 1 base, with 2 bases of the junction left unmatched.